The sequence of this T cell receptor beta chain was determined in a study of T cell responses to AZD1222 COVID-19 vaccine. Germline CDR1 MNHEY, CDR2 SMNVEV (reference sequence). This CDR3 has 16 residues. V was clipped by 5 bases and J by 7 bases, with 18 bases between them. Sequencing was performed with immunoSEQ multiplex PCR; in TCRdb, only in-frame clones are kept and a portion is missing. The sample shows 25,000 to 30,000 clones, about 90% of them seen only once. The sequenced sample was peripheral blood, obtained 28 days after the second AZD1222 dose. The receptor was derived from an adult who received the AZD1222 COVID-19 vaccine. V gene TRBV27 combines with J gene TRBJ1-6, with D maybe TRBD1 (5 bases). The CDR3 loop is CASSLWGVRFNSPLHF. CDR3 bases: TGTGCCAGCAGTCTATGGGGGGTCCGTTTCAATTCACCCCTCCACTTT.